Shown below are 17 T cell receptor beta chains from a single sample sequenced in a study of T cells in Graves' hyperthyroidism and ophthalmopathy. Authors of the study amplified TCR beta CDR3 regions from RNA transcripts. First-round RT-PCR with HTBI primers amplified the TCR CDR3 region. One entry per CDR3 protein results from TCRdb running MiXCR on the multiplex PCR reads. The sample holds more than 300,000 distinct CDR3 sequences, roughly 15% seen once. Specimen: blood. Receptor source: a woman in her twenties or thirties with Graves' ophthalmopathy.

This clonotype was picked up many times. This rearrangement joins TRBV20-1 to TRBJ2-5; 12 positions agree with TRBD1. With V trimmed by 3 bases and J by 5 bases, 4 bases remained unmatched. The CDR3 contains 14 residues. Germline V CDR1 and CDR2: DFQATT, SNEGSKA (reference sequence). The CDR3 DNA follows: TGCAGTGCTAGCCGGGACAGGGGGCCGGAGACCCAGTACTTC. This translates into CSASRDRGPETQYF.

This clonotype showed up just a few times. The chain joins TRBV6-2 or TRBV6-3 to TRBJ2-2; 8 bases are shared with TRBD2. The germline V gene has CDR1 MNHEY and CDR2 SVGEGT. This CDR3 is built from 15 residues. J lost 1 base, V lost 2 bases, and 0 bases had no gene match. The CDR3 region is CASSYAGGNTGELFF. The CDR3 nucleotides are TGTGCCAGCAGTTACGCGGGGGGGAACACCGGGGAGCTGTTTTTT.

This rearrangement joins TRBV9 to TRBJ2-5; D is possibly TRBD1 or TRBD2 (5 bases each). V was cut by 0 bases and J by 2 bases, with 17 bases left in between. Germline V gene sequence: CDR1 SGDLS, CDR2 YYNGEE. The CDR3 is made up of 17 amino acids. CDR3 bases: TGTGCCAGCAGCGTAGGGCTTGGGGGTGGTGGGCAAGAGACCCAGTACTTC. This codes for CASSVGLGGGGQETQYF.

In its sample, this clonotype was seen a few times. V usage is TRBV29-1 and J usage is TRBJ2-2, with D possibly being TRBD2 (6 bases). This CDR3 region has 14 residues. V lost 0 bases and J 7 bases, leaving 12 bases between the germline ends. Germline V CDR1 and CDR2: SQVTM, ANQGSEA. The CDR3 bases are TGCAGCGTTGAAGAAGGCGGGGCGGGCGGGGAGCTGTTTTTT. It encodes CSVEEGGAGGELFF.

This clonotype was counted ten times or more. The chain joins TRBV10-3 to TRBJ2-1; 9 bases align to TRBD2. The CDR3 runs to 17 residues. Trimming cost V 3 bases and J 8 bases; bases outside gene matches: 14. Germline CDR1 is ENHRY and CDR2 is SYGVKD. CDR3 in amino acids: CAISERGLASGEDEQFF. The CDR3 DNA reads as TGTGCCATCAGTGAACGGGGCCTCGCTAGCGGGGAGGATGAGCAGTTCTTC.

The sample holds many counts of this clonotype. The J gene is TRBJ2-1, the V gene TRBV28; D is possibly TRBD1 (5 bases). CDR3 length equals 16 residues. V was trimmed by 8 bases and J by 7 bases, leaving 24 bases between them. CDR1 is MDHEN, CDR2 SYDVKM, per germline. CDR3 coding DNA: TGTGCCAGCCGTGCGGCGTCAGGGATCCTCTTTAATGAGCAGTTCTTC. This sequence encodes CASRAASGILFNEQFF.

The gene calls are TRBV19 and TRBJ1-5; D unresolved. Germline V CDR1 and CDR2: LNHDA, SQIVND (reference sequence). V was trimmed by 3 bases and J by 0 bases, leaving 15 bases between them. The CDR3 runs 17 residues. The CDR3 sequence is CASSIYVTGYSNQPQHF. The CDR3 DNA sequence: TGTGCCAGTAGTATTTATGTGACGGGATATAGCAATCAGCCCCAGCATTTT.

There are many counts of this clonotype. J is TRBJ1-5 and V is TRBV19; TRBD1 might be the D (6 bases). Germline CDR1 and CDR2: LNHDA and SQIVND (reference sequence). CDR3 length: 15 residues. V was pared by 7 bases and J by 0 bases, with 13 bases between. The CDR3 DNA reads TGTGCCAGTACCCCCGGGACATATAGCAATCAGCCCCAGCATTTT. As protein: CASTPGTYSNQPQHF.

The rearrangement uses TRBV5-6 and TRBJ2-5; maybe TRBD1 (6 bases). Trimming pared 3 bases from V and 14 bases from J, leaving 17 bases between. The germline V gene has CDR1 SGHDT and CDR2 YYEEEE. The CDR3 is 12 amino acids. CDR3 amino acids: CASSSQQGTFYF. The CDR3 DNA is TGTGCCAGCAGCTCTCAACAGGGTACTTTTTACTTC.

This chain joins TRBV7-2 and TRBJ2-7; TRBD1 might be the D (6 bases). Germline CDR1 SGHTA, CDR2 FQGNSA. The CDR3 has 16 amino acids. The ends were cut back, 1 base at V and 0 bases at J, with 13 bases in the middle. The CDR3 protein is CASSLEGVRGSYEQYF. As DNA, the CDR3 is TGTGCCAGCAGCTTAGAGGGGGTCCGGGGCTCCTACGAGCAGTACTTC.

This clonotype occurred many times. The J gene is TRBJ2-3, the V gene TRBV7-2, with TRBD2 identical over 10 bases. CDR3 length: 18 residues. Looked up from germline, CDR1 is SGHTA and CDR2 is FQGNSA. V was pared by 1 base and J by 3 bases, with 10 bases of the junction left unmatched. The CDR3 loop is CASSLEGGGAGGTDTQYF. The CDR3 region has the DNA TGTGCCAGCAGCTTAGAGGGAGGCGGAGCGGGGGGGACAGATACGCAGTATTTT.

The chain employs TRBV6-1 and TRBJ1-5, with D unresolved. CDR3 size: 15 residues. CDR1 and CDR2 (germline): MNHNS, SASEGT. Trimming removed 4 bases from V and 9 bases from J, with 19 bases in between. In DNA, the CDR3 is TGTGCCAGCAGTGGGGCCAGACAAGCCTCCCGGCCCCAGCATTTT. Its protein product is CASSGARQASRPQHF.

This clonotype has at least ten counts. The chain couples TRBV20-1 to TRBJ2-5; unclear D gene. Trimming left V 6 bases short and J 4 bases short, with 9 bases between. This CDR3 is built from 11 residues. Germline values: CDR1 DFQATT, CDR2 SNEGSKA (reference sequence). For the CDR3, the DNA is TGCAGTGCGCGGACGACAGAGACCCAGTACTTC. Translated: CSARTTETQYF.

This clonotype was recorded at least ten times. The genes are TRBV6-2 or TRBV6-3 and TRBJ2-3, with D possibly TRBD2 on 5 matching bases. The V and J ends lost 2 bases and 2 bases respectively, with 11 bases between them. In germline, CDR1 is MNHEY, CDR2 SVGEGT. This CDR3 contains 15 residues. CDR3 in amino acids: CASSYDRGTTDTQYF. In nucleotides, the CDR3 is TGTGCCAGCAGTTACGATCGGGGAACCACAGATACGCAGTATTTT.

This clonotype was detected ten times or more. The chain links TRBV20-1 to TRBJ2-5; D call uncertain. V lost 3 bases to trimming and J lost 4 bases, with 15 bases between them. This CDR3 spans 14 amino acids. Looked up from germline, CDR1 is DFQATT and CDR2 is SNEGSKA (reference sequence). The CDR3 region is CSARRPSRAETQYF. CDR3 nucleotides: TGCAGTGCTAGGAGGCCGTCACGAGCAGAGACCCAGTACTTC.

This clonotype occurred many times. The gene calls are TRBV2 and TRBJ1-2, with 9 nucleotides matching TRBD1. The V and J ends lost 9 bases and 4 bases, in that order; junction bases with no gene match: 3. Germline values: CDR1 SNHLY, CDR2 FYNNEI. The CDR3 sequence is 12 residues long. CDR3 loop: CARRQGGYGYTF. The CDR3 DNA follows: TGTGCCAGAAGACAGGGGGGCTATGGCTACACCTTC.

Ten or more counts support this clonotype. The chain carries TRBV20-1 and TRBJ1-1; 7 bases map to TRBD1. Germline V gene lookup returns CDR1 DFQATT and CDR2 SNEGSKA (reference sequence). The CDR3 length is 13 residues. Trimming at V came to 5 bases and at J to 0 bases, leaving 3 bases not matched to a gene. In nucleotides, the CDR3 is TGCAGTGCTGCGGGACAGTTGAACACTGAAGCTTTCTTT. Translation gives CSAAGQLNTEAFF.